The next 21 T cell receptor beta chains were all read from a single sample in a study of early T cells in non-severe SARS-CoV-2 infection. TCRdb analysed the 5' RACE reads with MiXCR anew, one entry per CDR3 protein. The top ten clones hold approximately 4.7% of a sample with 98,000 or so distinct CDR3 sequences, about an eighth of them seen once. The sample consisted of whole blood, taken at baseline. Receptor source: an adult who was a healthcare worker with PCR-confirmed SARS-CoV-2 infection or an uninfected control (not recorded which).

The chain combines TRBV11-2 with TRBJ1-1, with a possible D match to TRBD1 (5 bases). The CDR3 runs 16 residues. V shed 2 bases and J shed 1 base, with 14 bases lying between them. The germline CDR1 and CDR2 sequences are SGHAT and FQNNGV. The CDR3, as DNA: TGTGCCAGCAGCTTAATGGGAGGGGCCGGGAACACTGAAGCTTTCTTT. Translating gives CASSLMGGAGNTEAFF. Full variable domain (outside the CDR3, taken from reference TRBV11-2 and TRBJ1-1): EAGVAQSPRYKIIEKRQSVAFWCNPISGHATLYWYQQILGQGPKLLIQFQNNGVVDDSQLPKDRFSAERLKGVDSTLKIQPAKLEDSAVYLCASSLMGGAGNTEAFFGQGTRLTVV.

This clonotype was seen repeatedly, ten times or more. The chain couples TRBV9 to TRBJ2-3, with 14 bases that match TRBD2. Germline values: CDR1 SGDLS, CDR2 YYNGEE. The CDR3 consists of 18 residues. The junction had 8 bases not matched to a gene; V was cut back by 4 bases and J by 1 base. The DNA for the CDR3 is TGTGCCAGCAGCCCAGGGACTAGCGGGAGCTTGGGCACAGATACGCAGTATTTT. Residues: CASSPGTSGSLGTDTQYF.

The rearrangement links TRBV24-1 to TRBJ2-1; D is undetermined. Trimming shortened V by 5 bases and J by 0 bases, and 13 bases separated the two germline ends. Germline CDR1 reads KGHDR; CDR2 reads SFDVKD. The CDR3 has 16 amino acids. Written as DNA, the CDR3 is TGTGCCACCAGTGCCCTCGACGGCAGCTCCTACAATGAGCAGTTCTTC. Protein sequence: CATSALDGSSYNEQFF.

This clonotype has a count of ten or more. CDR3 in amino acids: CASSPSPYATRTGELFF. The CDR3 DNA follows: TGTGCCAGCAGCCCGAGTCCATACGCAACCCGGACCGGGGAGCTGTTTTTT. The chain employs TRBV14 and TRBJ2-2; no firm D call. Per the germline V gene, CDR1 is SGHDN and CDR2 is FVKESK. The CDR3 loop spans 17 amino acids. Trimming took 4 bases from V and 5 from J, leaving 20 bases between them.

The CDR3 spells CASQGRSAAGNEQFF. The CDR3 DNA follows: TGTGCCAGCCAAGGAAGGTCGGCCGCGGGGAATGAGCAGTTCTTC. The V and J genes are TRBV7-3 and TRBJ2-1, with a tentative D call TRBD2 (6 bases). V was cut by 8 bases and J by 7 bases, with 21 bases left in between. Germline assignment: CDR1 SGHTA and CDR2 FQGTGA. The CDR3 is made up of 15 amino acids.

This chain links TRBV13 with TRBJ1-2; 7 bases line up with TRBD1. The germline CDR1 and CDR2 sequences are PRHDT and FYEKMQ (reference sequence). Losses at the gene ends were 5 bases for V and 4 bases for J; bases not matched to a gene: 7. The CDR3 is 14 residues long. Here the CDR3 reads CASSQDRVGYGYTF. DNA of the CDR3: TGTGCCAGCAGCCAAGACAGGGTCGGCTATGGCTACACCTTC.

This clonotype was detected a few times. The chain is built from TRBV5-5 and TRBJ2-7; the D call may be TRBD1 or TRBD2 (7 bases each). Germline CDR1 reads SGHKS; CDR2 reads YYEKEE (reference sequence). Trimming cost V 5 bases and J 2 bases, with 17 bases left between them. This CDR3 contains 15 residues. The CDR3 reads CASRGTRGGAYEQYF. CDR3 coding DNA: TGTGCCAGCAGAGGCACCAGGGGGGGCGCCTACGAGCAGTACTTC. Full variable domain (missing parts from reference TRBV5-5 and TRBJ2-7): DAGVTQSPTHLIKTRGQQVTLRCSPISGHKSVSWYQQVLGQGPQFIFQYYEKEERGRGNFPDRFSARQFPNYSSELNVNALLLGDSALYLCASRGTRGGAYEQYFGPGTRLTVT.

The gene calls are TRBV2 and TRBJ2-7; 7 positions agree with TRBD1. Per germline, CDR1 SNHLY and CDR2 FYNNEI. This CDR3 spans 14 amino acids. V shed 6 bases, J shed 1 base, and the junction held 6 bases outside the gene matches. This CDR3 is CASRRTGDSYEQYF. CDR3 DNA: TGTGCCAGCAGGAGGACAGGTGATTCCTACGAGCAGTACTTC.

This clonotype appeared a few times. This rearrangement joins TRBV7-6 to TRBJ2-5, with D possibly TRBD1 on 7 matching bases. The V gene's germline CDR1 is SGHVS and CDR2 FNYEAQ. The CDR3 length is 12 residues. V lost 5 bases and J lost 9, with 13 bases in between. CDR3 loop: CASSPAGQSQYF. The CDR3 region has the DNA TGTGCCAGCAGCCCCGCGGGACAGTCCCAGTACTTC.

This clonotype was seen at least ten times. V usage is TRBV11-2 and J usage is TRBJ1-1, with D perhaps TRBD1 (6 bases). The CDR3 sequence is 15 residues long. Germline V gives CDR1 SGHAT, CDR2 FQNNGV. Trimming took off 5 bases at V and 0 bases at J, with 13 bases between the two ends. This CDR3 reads CASSPGGHLNTEAFF. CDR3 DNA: TGTGCCAGCAGCCCCGGGGGACACTTGAACACTGAAGCTTTCTTT.

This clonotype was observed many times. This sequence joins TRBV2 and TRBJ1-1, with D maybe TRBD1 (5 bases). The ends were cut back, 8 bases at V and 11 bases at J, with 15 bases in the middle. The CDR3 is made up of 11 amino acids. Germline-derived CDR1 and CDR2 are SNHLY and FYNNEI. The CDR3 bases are TGTGCCAGCGAGGGTCAGGAGGGGGCTTTCTTT. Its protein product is CASEGQEGAFF.

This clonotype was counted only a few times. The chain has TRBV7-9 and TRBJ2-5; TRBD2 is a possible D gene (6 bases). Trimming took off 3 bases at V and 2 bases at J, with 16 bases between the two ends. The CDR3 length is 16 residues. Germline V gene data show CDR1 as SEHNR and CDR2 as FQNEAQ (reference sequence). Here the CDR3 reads CASSFSLGTVQETQYF. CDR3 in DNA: TGTGCCAGCAGCTTTTCCCTGGGGACTGTTCAAGAGACCCAGTACTTC.

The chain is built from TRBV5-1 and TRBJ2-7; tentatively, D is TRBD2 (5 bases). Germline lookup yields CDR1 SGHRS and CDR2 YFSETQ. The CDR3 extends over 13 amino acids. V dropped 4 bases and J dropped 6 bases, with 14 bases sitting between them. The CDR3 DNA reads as TGCGCCAGCAGCCATCGGCCCGGACTCGAGCAGTACTTC. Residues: CASSHRPGLEQYF. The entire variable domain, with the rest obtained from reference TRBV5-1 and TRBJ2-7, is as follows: KAGVTQTPRYLIKTRGQQVTLSCSPISGHRSVSWYQQTPGQGLQFLFEYFSETQRNKGNFPGRFSGRQFSNSRSEMNVSTLELGDSALYLCASSHRPGLEQYFGPGTRLTVT.

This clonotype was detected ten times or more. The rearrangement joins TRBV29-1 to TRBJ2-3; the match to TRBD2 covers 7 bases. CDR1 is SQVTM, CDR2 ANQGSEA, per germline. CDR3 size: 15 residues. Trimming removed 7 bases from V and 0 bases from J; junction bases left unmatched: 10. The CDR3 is CSADRRGTSTDTQYF. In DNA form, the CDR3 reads TGCAGCGCGGACCGGCGGGGGACGAGCACAGATACGCAGTATTTT.

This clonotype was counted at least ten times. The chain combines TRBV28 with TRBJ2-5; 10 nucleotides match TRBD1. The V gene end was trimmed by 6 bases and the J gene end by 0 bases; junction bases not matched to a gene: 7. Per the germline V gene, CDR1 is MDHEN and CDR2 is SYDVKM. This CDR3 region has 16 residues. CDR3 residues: CASRRGDRGYQETQYF. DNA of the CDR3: TGTGCCAGCAGGCGTGGGGACAGGGGATACCAAGAGACCCAGTACTTC.

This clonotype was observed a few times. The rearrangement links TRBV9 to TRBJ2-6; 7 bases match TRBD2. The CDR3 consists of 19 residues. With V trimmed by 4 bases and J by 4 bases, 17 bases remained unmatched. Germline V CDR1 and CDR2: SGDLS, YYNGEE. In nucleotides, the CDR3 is TGTGCCAGCAGCCCGTTAGGAGGACTAGGCTATACCGGGGCCAACGTCCTGACTTTC. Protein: CASSPLGGLGYTGANVLTF. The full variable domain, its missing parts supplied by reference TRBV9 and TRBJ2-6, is DSGVTQTPKHLITATGQRVTLRCSPRSGDLSVYWYQQSLDQGLQFLIQYYNGEERAKGNILERFSAQQFPDLHSELNLSSLELGDSALYFCASSPLGGLGYTGANVLTFGAGSRLTVL.

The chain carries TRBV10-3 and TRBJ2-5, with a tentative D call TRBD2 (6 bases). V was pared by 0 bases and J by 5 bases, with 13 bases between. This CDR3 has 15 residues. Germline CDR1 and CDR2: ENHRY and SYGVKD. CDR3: CAISESGGVLETQYF. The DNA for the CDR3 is TGTGCCATCAGTGAGTCCGGCGGGGTTTTGGAGACCCAGTACTTC.

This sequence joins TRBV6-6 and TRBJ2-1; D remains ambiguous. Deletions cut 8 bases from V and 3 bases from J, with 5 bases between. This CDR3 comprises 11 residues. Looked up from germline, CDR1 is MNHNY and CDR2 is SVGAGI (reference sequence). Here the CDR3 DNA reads TGTGCCAGCGGGGTCTACAATGAGCAGTTCTTC. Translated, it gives CASGVYNEQFF.

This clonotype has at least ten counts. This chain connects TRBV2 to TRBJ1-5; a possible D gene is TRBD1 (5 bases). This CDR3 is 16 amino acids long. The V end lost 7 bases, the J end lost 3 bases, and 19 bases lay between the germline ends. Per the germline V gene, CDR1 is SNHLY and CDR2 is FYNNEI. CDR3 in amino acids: CASNWDPNRANQPQHF. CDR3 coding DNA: TGTGCCAGCAATTGGGACCCTAACCGGGCCAATCAGCCCCAGCATTTT.

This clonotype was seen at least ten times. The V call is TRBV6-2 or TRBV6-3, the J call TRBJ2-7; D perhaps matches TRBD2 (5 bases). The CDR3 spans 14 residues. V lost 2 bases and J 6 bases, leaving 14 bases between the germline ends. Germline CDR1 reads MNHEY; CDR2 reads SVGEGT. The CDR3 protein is CASSYPGGASEQYF. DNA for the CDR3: TGTGCCAGCAGTTACCCTGGAGGAGCAAGCGAGCAGTACTTC.

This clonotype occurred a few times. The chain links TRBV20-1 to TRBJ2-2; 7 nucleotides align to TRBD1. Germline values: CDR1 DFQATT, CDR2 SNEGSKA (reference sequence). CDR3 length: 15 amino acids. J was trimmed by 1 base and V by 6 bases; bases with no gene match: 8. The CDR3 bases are TGCAGTGCCATTAGACAGGGCATGAACACCGGGGAGCTGTTTTTT. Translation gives CSAIRQGMNTGELFF.